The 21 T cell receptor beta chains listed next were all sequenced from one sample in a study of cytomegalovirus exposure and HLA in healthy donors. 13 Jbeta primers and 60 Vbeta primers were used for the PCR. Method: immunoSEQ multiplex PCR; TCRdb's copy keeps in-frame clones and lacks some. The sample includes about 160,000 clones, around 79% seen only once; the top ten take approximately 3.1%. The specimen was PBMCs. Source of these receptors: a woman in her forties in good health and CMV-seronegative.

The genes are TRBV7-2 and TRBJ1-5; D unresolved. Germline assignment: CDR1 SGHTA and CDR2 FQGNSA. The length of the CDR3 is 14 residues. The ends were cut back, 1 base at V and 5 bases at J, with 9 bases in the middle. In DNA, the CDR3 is TGTGCCAGCAGCTTAGGCATCGGGGATCAGCCCCAGCATTTT. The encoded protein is CASSLGIGDQPQHF.

The CDR3 coding sequence is TGTGCCAGCAGCTTGGGGGGACTAGCTGTCACAGATACGCAGTATTTT. It encodes CASSLGGLAVTDTQYF. The rearrangement joins TRBV5-6 to TRBJ2-3; 9 nucleotides align to TRBD2. The CDR3 has 16 residues. V shed 0 bases and J 2 bases; nucleotides not matched to a gene: 4. Germline loops: CDR1 SGHDT, CDR2 YYEEEE.

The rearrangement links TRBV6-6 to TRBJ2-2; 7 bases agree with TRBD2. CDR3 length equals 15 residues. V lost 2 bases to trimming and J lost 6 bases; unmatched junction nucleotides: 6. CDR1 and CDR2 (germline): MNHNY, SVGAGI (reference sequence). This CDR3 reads CASSYGGAGAGELFF. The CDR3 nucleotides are TGTGCCAGCAGTTACGGCGGGGCGGGGGCCGGGGAGCTGTTTTTT.

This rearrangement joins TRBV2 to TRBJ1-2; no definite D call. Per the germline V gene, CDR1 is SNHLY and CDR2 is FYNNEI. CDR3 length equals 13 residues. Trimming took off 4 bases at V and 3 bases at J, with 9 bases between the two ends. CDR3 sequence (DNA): TGTGCCAGCAGTGTTCAGGTTGACTATGGCTACACCTTC. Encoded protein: CASSVQVDYGYTF.

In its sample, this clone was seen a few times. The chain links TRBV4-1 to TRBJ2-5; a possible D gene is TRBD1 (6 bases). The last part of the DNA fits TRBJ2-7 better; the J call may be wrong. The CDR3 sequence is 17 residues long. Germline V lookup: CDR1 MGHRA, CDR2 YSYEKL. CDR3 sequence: CASSQRDGTSSSYEQYF. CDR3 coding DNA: TGCGCCAGCAGCCAGAGGGACGGGACAAGTAGCTCCTACGAGCAGTACTTC.

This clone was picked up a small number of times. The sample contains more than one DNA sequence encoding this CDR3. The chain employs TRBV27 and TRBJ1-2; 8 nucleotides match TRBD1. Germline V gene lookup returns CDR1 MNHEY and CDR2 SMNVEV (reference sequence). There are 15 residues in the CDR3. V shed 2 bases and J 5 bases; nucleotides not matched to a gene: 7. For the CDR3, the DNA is TGTGCCAGCAGTTTAACAGGGACAGGTCTTTATGGCTACACCTTC. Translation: CASSLTGTGLYGYTF.

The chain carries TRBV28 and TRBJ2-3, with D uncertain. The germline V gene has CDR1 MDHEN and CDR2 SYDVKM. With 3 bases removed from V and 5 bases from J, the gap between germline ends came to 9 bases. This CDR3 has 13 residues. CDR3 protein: CASSFLALDTQYF. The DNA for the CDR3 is TGTGCCAGCAGTTTTCTGGCCCTAGATACGCAGTATTTT.

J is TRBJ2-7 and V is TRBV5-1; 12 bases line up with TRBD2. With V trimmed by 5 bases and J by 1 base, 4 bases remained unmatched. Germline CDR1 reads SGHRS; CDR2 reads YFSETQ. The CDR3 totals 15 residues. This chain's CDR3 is CASRPTSGGSYEQYF. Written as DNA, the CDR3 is TGCGCCAGCAGACCCACTAGCGGGGGGTCCTACGAGCAGTACTTC.

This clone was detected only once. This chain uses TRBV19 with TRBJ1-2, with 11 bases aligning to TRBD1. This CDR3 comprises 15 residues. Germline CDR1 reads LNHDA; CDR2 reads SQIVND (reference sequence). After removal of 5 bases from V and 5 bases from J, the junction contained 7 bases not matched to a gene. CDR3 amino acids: CASSPGQGARYGYTF. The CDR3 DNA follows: TGTGCCAGTAGTCCAGGACAGGGGGCTCGTTATGGCTACACCTTC.

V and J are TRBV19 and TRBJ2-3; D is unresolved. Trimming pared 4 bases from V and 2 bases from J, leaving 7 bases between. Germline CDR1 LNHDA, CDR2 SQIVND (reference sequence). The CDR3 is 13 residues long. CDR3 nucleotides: TGTGCCAGTAGTACTCACTCCACAGATACGCAGTATTTT. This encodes CASSTHSTDTQYF.

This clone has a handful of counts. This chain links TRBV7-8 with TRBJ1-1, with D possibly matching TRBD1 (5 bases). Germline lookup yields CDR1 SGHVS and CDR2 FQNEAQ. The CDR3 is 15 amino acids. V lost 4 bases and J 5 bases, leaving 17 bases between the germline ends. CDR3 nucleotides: TGTGCCAGCAGCTCTCAAGGGGTAACCGGGACTGAAGCTTTCTTT. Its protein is CASSSQGVTGTEAFF.

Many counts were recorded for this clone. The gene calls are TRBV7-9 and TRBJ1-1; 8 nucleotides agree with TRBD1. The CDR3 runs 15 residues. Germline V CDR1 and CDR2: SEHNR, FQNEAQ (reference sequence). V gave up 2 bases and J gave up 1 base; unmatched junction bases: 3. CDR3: CASSLLTGANTEAFF. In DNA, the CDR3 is TGTGCCAGCAGCTTATTGACAGGGGCGAACACTGAAGCTTTCTTT.

CDR3 DNA sequence: TGTGCCAGCAGCGCGGGGGGGCGTGGGCTCTCCTACAATGAGCAGTTCTTC. It is translated as CASSAGGRGLSYNEQFF. This sequence joins TRBV7-9 and TRBJ2-1, with TRBD2 matching 9 bases. Germline CDR1 reads SEHNR; CDR2 reads FQNEAQ (reference sequence). The J segment lost 0 bases and the V segment lost 5 bases, leaving 8 bases of the junction unmatched. The CDR3 is 17 residues long. Drawing the rest from reference TRBV7-9 and TRBJ2-1, the complete variable domain is DTGVSQNPRHKITKRGQNVTFRCDPISEHNRLYWYRQTLGQGPEFLTYFQNEAQLEKSRLLSDRFSAERPKGSFSTLEIQRTEQGDSAMYLCASSAGGRGLSYNEQFFGPGTRLTVL.

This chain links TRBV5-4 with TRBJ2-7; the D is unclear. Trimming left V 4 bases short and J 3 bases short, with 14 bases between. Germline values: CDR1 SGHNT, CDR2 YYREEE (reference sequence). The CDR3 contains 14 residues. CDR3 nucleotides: TGTGCCAGCAGCCGAGGCACGGATGGCTACGAGCAGTACTTC. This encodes CASSRGTDGYEQYF.

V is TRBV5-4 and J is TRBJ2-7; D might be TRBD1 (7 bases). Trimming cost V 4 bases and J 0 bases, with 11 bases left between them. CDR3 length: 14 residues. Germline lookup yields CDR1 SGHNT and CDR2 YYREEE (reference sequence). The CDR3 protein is CASSRQGGSYEQYF. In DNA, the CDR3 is TGTGCCAGCAGCCGACAGGGAGGCTCCTACGAGCAGTACTTC. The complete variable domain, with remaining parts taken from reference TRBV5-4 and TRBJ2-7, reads ETGVTQSPTHLIKTRGQQVTLRCSSQSGHNTVSWYQQALGQGPQFIFQYYREEENGRGNFPPRFSGLQFPNYSSELNVNALELDDSALYLCASSRQGGSYEQYFGPGTRLTVT.

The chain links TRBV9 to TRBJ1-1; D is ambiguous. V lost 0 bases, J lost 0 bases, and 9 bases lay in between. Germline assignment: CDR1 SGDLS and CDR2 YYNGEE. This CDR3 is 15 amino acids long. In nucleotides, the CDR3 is TGTGCCAGCAGCGTAGATAGGAGTATGAACACTGAAGCTTTCTTT. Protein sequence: CASSVDRSMNTEAFF.

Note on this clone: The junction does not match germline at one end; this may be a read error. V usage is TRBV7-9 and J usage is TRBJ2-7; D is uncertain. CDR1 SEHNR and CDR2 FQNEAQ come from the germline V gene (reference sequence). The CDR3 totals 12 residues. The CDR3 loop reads CSSSSISYEQYF. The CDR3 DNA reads TGTTCCAGCAGTTCTATCTCCTACGAGCAGTACTTC.

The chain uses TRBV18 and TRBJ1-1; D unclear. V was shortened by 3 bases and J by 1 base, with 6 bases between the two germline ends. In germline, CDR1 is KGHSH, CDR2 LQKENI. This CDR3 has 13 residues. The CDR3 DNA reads TGTGCCAGCTCACCGGGCACGAACACTGAAGCTTTCTTT. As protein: CASSPGTNTEAFF.

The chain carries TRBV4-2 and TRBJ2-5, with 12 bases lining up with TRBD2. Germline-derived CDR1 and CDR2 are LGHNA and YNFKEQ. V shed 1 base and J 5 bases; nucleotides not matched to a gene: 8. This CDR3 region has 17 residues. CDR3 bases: TGTGCCAGCAGCCAAGGCAGACTAGCGGGGGAAGGGGAGACCCAGTACTTC. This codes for CASSQGRLAGEGETQYF.

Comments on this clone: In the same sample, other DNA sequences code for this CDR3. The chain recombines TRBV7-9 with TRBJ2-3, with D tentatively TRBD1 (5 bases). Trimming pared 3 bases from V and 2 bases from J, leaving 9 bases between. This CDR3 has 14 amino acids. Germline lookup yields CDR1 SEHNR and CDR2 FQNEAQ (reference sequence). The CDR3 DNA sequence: TGTGCCAGCAGCTTCGACAGCAACACAGATACGCAGTATTTT. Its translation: CASSFDSNTDTQYF.

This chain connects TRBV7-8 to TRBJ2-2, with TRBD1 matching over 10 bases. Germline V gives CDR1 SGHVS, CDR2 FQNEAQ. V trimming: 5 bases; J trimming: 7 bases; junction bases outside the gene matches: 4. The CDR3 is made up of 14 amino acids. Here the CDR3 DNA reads TGTGCCAGCAGCCCGGGACAGGGGATCGGGGAGCTGTTTTTT. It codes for CASSPGQGIGELFF.